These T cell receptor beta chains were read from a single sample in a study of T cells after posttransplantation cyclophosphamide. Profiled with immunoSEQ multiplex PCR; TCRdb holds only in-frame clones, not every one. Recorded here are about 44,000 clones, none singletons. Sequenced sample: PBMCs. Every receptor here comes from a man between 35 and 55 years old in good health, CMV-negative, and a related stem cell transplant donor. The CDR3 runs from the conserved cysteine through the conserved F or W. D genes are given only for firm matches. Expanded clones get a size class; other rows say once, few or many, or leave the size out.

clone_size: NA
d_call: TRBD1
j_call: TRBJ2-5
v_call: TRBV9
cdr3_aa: CASTSAGGLQETQYF
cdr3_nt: TGTGCCAGCACGTCGGCAGGGGGCCTCCAAGAGACCCAGTACTTC

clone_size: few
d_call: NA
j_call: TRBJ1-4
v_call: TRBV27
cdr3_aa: CASGDWDAYEKLFF
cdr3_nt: TGTGCCAGCGGGGACTGGGACGCGTATGAAAAACTGTTTTTT

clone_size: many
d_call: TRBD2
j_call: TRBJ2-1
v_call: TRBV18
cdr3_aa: CASSPPLSGRKNEQFF
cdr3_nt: TGTGCCAGCTCACCACCGTTGAGCGGGAGGAAAAATGAGCAGTTCTTC

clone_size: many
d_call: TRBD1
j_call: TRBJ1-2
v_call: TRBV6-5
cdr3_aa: CASSYSRTGGNYGYTF
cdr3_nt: TGTGCCAGCAGTTACTCTAGGACAGGGGGCAACTATGGCTACACCTTC

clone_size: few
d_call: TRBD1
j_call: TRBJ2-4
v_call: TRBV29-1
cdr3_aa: CSVEQGGLAKNIQYF
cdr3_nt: TGCAGCGTGGAACAGGGGGGTTTAGCCAAAAACATTCAGTACTTC

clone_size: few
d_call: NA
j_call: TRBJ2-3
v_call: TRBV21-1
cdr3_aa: CASSKGAGTSGASSTDTQYF
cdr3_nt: TGTGCCAGCAGTAAAGGGGCCGGGACTAGCGGAGCCTCTAGCACAGATACGCAGTATTTT

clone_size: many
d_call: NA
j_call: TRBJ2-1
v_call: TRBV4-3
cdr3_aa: CASSQDRSSVEQFF
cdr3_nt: TGCGCCAGCAGCCAAGATAGATCCAGCGTTGAGCAGTTCTTC

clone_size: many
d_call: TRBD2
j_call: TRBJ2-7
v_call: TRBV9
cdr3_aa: CASSATGWDYQQYF
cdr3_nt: TGTGCCAGCAGCGCCACAGGTTGGGACTACCAGCAGTACTTC

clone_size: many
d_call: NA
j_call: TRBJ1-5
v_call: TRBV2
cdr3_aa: CASGRQHSNSNQPQHF
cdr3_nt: TGTGCCAGCGGGAGACAACACAGTAATAGCAATCAGCCCCAGCATTTT

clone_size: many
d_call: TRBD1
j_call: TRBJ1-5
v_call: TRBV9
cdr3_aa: CASSVGDSQYQPQHF
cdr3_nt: TGTGCCAGCAGCGTAGGGGACAGCCAATATCAGCCCCAGCATTTT

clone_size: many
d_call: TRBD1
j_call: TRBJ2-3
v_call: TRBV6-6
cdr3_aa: CASNDRGRTDTQYF
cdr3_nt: TGTGCCAGCAACGACAGGGGGCGCACAGATACGCAGTATTTT

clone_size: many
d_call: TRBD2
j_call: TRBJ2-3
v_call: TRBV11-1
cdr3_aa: CASSLPSTSGVGHGTQYF
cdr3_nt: TGTGCCAGCAGCTTACCTTCGACTAGCGGGGTCGGGCATGGTACGCAGTATTTT

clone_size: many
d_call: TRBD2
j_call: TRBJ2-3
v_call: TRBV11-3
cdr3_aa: CASSSPGLAGGRSTDTQYF
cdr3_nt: TGTGCCAGCAGCTCTCCGGGACTAGCGGGAGGGCGGAGCACAGATACGCAGTATTTT

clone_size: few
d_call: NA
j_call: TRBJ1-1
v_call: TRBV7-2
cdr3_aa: CASSHIDSNTEAFF
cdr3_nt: TGTGCCAGCAGCCATATCGACAGCAACACTGAAGCTTTCTTT

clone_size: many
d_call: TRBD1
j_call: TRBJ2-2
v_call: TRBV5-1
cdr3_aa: CASSPGQGYTGELFF
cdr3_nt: TGCGCCAGCAGCCCTGGACAGGGCTACACCGGGGAGCTGTTTTTT

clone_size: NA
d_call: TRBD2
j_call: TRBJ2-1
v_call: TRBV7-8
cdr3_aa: CASSPLISGRTGNEQFF
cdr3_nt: TGTGCCAGCAGCCCCCTTATTAGCGGGAGGACCGGGAATGAGCAGTTCTTC

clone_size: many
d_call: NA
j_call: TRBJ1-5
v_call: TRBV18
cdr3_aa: CASSPQGGNQPQHF
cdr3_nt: TGTGCCAGCTCACCACAGGGGGGCAATCAGCCCCAGCATTTT

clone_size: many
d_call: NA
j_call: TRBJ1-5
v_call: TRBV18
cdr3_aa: CASSRGENQPQHF
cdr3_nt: TGTGCCAGCTCACGTGGGGAGAATCAGCCCCAGCATTTT

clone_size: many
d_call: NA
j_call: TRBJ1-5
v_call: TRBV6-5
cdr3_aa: CASSYSPSVAQHF
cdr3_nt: TGTGCCAGCAGTTACTCCCCGTCCGTAGCCCAGCATTTT

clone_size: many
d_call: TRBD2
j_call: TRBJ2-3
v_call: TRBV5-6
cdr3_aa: CASSLEAGGNLRDTQYF
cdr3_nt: TGTGCCAGCAGCTTGGAAGCGGGGGGAAACCTCAGAGATACGCAGTATTTT

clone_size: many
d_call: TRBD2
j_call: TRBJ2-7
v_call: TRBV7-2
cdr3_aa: CASSLRLAGYEQYF
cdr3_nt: TGTGCCAGCAGCTTACGTCTAGCGGGGTACGAGCAGTACTTC

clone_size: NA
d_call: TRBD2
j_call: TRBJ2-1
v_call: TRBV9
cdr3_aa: CASTTTGGRADEQFF
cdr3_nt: TGTGCCAGCACAACCACGGGGGGGAGGGCCGATGAGCAGTTCTTC

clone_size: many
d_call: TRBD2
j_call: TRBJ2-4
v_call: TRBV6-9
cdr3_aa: CASSYGLAGLANIQYF
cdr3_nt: TGTGCCAGCAGTTATGGTCTAGCGGGGCTGGCAAACATTCAGTACTTC

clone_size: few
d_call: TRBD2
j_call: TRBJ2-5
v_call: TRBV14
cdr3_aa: CASSPGLAEQETQYF
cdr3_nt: TGTGCCAGCAGCCCTGGACTAGCGGAACAAGAGACCCAGTACTTC

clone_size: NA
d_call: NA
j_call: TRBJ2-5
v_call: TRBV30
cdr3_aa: CAWSVSLAEETQYF
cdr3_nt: TGTGCCTGGAGTGTATCACTAGCAGAAGAGACCCAGTACTTC

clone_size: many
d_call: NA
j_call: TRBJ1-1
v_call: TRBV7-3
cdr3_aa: CASSLQGATGTEAFF
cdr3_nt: TGTGCCAGCAGCCTCCAGGGCGCTACAGGCACTGAAGCTTTCTTT

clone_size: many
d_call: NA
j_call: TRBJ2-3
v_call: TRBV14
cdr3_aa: CASSQAAADTQYF
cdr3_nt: TGTGCCAGCAGCCAAGCCGCGGCAGATACGCAGTATTTT

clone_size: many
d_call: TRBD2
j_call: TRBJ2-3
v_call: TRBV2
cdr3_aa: CASVKGASGYTDTQYF
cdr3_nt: TGTGCCAGCGTCAAAGGTGCTAGCGGTTACACAGATACGCAGTATTTT

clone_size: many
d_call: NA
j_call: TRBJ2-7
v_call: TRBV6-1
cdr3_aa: CASSGQVYEQYF
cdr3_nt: TGTGCCAGCAGTGGACAAGTCTACGAGCAGTACTTC

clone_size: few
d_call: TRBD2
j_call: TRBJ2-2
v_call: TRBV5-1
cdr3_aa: CASNLAGQNTGELFF
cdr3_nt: TGCGCCAGCAACCTAGCGGGGCAAAACACCGGGGAGCTGTTTTTT

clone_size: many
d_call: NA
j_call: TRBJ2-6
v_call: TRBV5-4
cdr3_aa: CASSSRMLKPGANVLTF
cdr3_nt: TGTGCCAGCAGCTCCCGAATGCTGAAGCCTGGGGCCAACGTCCTGACTTTC

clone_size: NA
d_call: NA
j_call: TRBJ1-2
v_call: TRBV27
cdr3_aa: CASSSPTGGGYYGYTF
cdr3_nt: TGTGCCAGCAGCTCCCCCACTGGTGGAGGCTACTATGGCTACACCTTC

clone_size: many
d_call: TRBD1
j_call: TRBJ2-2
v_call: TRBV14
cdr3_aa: CASSQGQGITGELFF
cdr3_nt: TGTGCCAGCAGCCAAGGACAGGGTATAACCGGGGAGCTGTTTTTT

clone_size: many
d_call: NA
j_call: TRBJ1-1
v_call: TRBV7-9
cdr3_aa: CASSLPEAMNTEAFF
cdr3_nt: TGTGCCAGCAGCTTACCGGAGGCAATGAACACTGAAGCTTTCTTT

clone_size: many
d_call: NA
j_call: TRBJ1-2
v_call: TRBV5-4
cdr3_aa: CASSLGTGSGYTF
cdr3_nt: TGTGCCAGCAGCTTGGGAACAGGGTCTGGCTACACCTTC

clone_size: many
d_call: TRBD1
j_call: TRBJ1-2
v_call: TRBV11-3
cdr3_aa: CASSRDRPVRGYTF
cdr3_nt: TGTGCCAGCAGCAGGGACAGGCCGGTACGGGGCTACACCTTC

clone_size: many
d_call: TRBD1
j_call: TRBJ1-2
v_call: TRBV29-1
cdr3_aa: CSVVLRDRDGYTF
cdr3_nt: TGCAGCGTTGTTCTCAGGGACAGGGATGGCTACACCTTC

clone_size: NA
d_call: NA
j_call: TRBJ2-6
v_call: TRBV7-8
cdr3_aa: CASSLPSDSSTSGANVLTF
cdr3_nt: TGTGCCAGCAGCTTACCATCGGACAGCTCCACCTCTGGGGCCAACGTCCTGACTTTC

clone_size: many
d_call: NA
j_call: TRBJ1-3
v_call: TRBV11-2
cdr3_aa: CASSLFVDTIYF
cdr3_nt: TGTGCCAGCAGCTTATTCGTTGACACCATATATTTT

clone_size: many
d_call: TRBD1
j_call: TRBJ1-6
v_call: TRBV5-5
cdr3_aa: CASSGTAGGNSPLHF
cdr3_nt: TGTGCCAGCAGCGGGACAGCCGGAGGGAATTCACCCCTCCACTTT

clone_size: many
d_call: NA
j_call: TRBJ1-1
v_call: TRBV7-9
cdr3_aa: CASSLQAGNTEAFF
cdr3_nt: TGTGCCAGCAGCTTACAGGCGGGGAACACTGAAGCTTTCTTT

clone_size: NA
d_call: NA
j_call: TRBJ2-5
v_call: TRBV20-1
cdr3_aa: CSGNRAETQYF
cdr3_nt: TGCAGTGGGAACAGGGCTGAGACCCAGTACTTC

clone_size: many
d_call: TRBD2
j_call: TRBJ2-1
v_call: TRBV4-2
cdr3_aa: CASSQDLTSGSNEQFF
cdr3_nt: TGTGCCAGCAGCCAAGATCTAACTAGCGGGAGCAATGAGCAGTTCTTC

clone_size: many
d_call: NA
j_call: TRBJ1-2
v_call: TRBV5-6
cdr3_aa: CASSLVSGLNYGYTF
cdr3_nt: TGTGCCAGCAGCTTGGTTTCAGGCCTTAACTATGGCTACACCTTC

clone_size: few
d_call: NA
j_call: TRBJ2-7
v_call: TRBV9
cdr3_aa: CASSVESGQGREQYF
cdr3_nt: TGTGCCAGCAGCGTAGAGTCCGGGCAGGGCCGGGAGCAGTACTTC

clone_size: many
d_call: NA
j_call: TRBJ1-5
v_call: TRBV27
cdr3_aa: CASTISANSNQPQHF
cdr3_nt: TGTGCCAGCACCATTAGTGCTAATAGCAATCAGCCCCAGCATTTT

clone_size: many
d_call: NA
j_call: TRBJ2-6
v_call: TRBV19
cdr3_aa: CASNSGNSGANVLTF
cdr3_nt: TGTGCCAGTAATTCGGGGAACTCCGGGGCCAACGTCCTGACTTTC

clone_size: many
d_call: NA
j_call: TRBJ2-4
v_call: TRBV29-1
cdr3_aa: CSAGENIQYF
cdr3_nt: TGCAGCGCCGGGGAAAACATTCAGTACTTC

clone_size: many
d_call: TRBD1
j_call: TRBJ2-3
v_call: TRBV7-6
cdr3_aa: CASSSPGQGIDTQYF
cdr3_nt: TGTGCCAGCAGCTCACCGGGACAGGGTATAGATACGCAGTATTTT

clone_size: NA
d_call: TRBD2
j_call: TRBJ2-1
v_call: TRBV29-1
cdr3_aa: CSVEGLGGEQFF
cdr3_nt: TGCAGCGTAGAAGGACTAGGCGGTGAGCAGTTCTTC

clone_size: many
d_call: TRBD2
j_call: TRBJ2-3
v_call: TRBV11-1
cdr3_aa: CASSRLAGGLDTQYF
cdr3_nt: TGTGCCAGCAGCCGACTAGCGGGAGGCCTAGATACGCAGTATTTT

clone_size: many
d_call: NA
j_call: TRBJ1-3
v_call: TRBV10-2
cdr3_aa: CASSESRGRNTIYF
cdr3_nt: TGCGCCAGCAGTGAGAGCAGGGGAAGAAACACCATATATTTT

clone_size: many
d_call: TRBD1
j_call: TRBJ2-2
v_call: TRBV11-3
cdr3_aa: CASSKSGQLANTGELFF
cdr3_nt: TGTGCCAGCAGCAAATCGGGACAGCTTGCGAACACCGGGGAGCTGTTTTTT

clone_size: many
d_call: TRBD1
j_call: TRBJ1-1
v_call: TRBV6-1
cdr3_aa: CASSVQGDTEAFF
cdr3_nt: TGTGCCAGCAGTGTACAGGGGGACACTGAAGCTTTCTTT

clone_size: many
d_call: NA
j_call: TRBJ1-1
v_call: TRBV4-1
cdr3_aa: CASSQVSAGRILTEAFF
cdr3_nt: TGCGCCAGCAGCCAAGTAAGTGCCGGCAGGATTTTGACTGAAGCTTTCTTT